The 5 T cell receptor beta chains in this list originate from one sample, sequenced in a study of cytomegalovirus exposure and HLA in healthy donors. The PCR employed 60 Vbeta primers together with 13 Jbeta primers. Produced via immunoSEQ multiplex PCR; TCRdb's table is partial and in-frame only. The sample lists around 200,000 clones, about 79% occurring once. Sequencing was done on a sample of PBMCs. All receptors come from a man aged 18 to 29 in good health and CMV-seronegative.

The DNA for the CDR3 is TGTGCTAGTGGTTTATTGGGACAAACGGCCAAAAACATTCAGTACTTC. It codes for CASGLLGQTAKNIQYF. The rearrangement uses TRBV12-5 and TRBJ2-4, with D possibly matching TRBD1 (6 bases). From germline, CDR1 is LGHNT and CDR2 FRNRAP. The CDR3 has 16 residues. Trimming removed 3 bases from V and 1 base from J, with 13 bases in between.

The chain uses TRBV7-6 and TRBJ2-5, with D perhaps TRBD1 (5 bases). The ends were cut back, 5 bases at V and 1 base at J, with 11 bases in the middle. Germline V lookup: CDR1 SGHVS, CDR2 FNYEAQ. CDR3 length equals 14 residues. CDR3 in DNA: TGTGCCAGCAGCCCGCCAGGGTCCCAAGAGACCCAGTACTTC. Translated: CASSPPGSQETQYF.

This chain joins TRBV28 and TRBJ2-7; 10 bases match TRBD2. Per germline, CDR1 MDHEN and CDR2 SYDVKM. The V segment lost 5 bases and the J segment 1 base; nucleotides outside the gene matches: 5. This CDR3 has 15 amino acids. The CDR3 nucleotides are TGTGCCAGCAGTCCTAGCGGGGGAGGTTCCTACGAGCAGTACTTC. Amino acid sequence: CASSPSGGGSYEQYF.

CDR3 in DNA: TGTGCCAGCAGTGGGCGGAATCCCTACGAGCAGTACTTC. Protein sequence: CASSGRNPYEQYF. This chain connects TRBV2 to TRBJ2-7; D unresolved. The CDR3 runs 13 residues. V lost 4 bases to trimming and J lost 2 bases, with 9 bases between them. Per germline, CDR1 SNHLY and CDR2 FYNNEI.

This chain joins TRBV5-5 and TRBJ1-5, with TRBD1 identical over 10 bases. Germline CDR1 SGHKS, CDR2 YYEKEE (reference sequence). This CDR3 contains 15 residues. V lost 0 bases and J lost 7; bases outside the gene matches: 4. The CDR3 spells CASSLGGQGNQPQHF. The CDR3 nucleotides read TGTGCCAGCAGCTTGGGGGGACAGGGGAACCAGCCCCAGCATTTT.